The clone carrying this T cell receptor (beta chain) was seen a single time. This entry belongs to a study of blood T cell repertoires in COVID-19. Original analysis: By means of reference gene primer amplification, nucleated cell counts were estimated. Libraries were prepared by immunoSEQ multiplex PCR; TCRdb keeps only in-frame clonotypes and omits some of them. For V, J and clone size, that table is used; D and trimming come from the DNA. The sample has approximately 300,000 clones; 90% are singletons. The receptor's source is a woman younger than 45 with COVID-19, enrolled during active disease. The sample was peripheral blood.

The CDR3 bases are TGTGCCACCAAGGGGAGGGGCGGCTACGAGCAGTACTTC. Translation gives CATKGRGGYEQYF. The chain uses TRBV5-6 and TRBJ2-7; 7 bases are a match to TRBD2. The ends lost 9 bases at V and 3 bases at J; junction bases unmatched: 9. The CDR3 totals 13 residues. Germline values: CDR1 SGHDT, CDR2 YYEEEE.